Presented here are 23 T cell receptor beta chains from one specimen sequenced in a study of T cell responses to AZD1222 COVID-19 vaccine. Using immunoSEQ multiplex PCR, the repertoire was profiled, and TCRdb retains in-frame clones only, with some absent. The sample gives about 110,000 clones, 70% to 90% of which show up once; around 2.3% is in the top ten. The sequences come from peripheral blood, collected 28 days after the second AZD1222 dose. The receptors shown here come from an adult who received the AZD1222 COVID-19 vaccine.

This clone was seen only once. The CDR3 is CASSPAGTSRETQYF. The CDR3 DNA follows: TGTGCCAGCTCACCAGCCGGGACTAGCCGAGAGACCCAGTACTTC. The chain recombines TRBV18 with TRBJ2-5; 9 nucleotides line up with TRBD2. With V trimmed by 2 bases and J by 4 bases, 5 bases remained unmatched. The CDR3 has 15 residues. Germline V gene sequence: CDR1 KGHSH, CDR2 LQKENI.

The rearrangement joins TRBV4-2 to TRBJ1-2; D possibly corresponds to TRBD1 (6 bases). From germline, CDR1 is LGHNA and CDR2 YNFKEQ. This CDR3 is 19 amino acids long. The ends were cut back, 6 bases at V and 0 bases at J, with 26 bases in the middle. CDR3 in amino acids: CASRSEPGTYGYSNYGYTF. CDR3 DNA sequence: TGTGCCAGCAGATCCGAGCCCGGGACATATGGATACTCTAACTATGGCTACACCTTC.

The CDR3 loop is CASSLSRTNSPLHF. The CDR3 nucleotides are TGTGCCAGCAGCTTAAGCAGGACGAATTCACCCCTCCACTTT. This rearrangement joins TRBV5-5 to TRBJ1-6; D ambiguous. V was cut by 2 bases and J by 7 bases, with 10 bases left in between. Germline loops: CDR1 SGHKS, CDR2 YYEKEE (reference sequence). CDR3 length equals 14 residues. The full variable domain, completed using reference TRBV5-5 and TRBJ1-6, is DAGVTQSPTHLIKTRGQQVTLRCSPISGHKSVSWYQQVLGQGPQFIFQYYEKEERGRGNFPDRFSARQFPNYSSELNVNALLLGDSALYLCASSLSRTNSPLHFGNGTRLTVT.

This clone was counted once. The genes are TRBV11-1 and TRBJ1-3; no reliable D call. The germline V gene encodes CDR1 SGHAT and CDR2 FQDESV (reference sequence). The CDR3 covers 13 residues. Trimming took off 1 base at V and 3 bases at J, with 4 bases between the two ends. CDR3 residues: CASSLEHGNTIYF. CDR3 DNA: TGTGCCAGCAGCTTAGAACATGGAAACACCATATATTTT. The entire variable domain, with the rest obtained from reference TRBV11-1 and TRBJ1-3, is as follows: EAEVAQSPRYKITEKSQAVAFWCDPISGHATLYWYRQILGQGPELLVQFQDESVVDDSQLPKDRFSAERLKGVDSTLKIQPAELGDSAMYLCASSLEHGNTIYFGEGSWLTVV.

The J gene is TRBJ1-2, the V gene TRBV30; D gene ambiguous. The CDR3 is 12 amino acids. The germline V and J ends were trimmed by 3 bases and 2 bases, with 7 bases remaining between them. Germline V gives CDR1 GTSNPN, CDR2 SVGIG (reference sequence). CDR3 coding DNA: TGTGCCTGGAGGGAAAGGAACTATGGCTACACCTTC. Translating gives CAWRERNYGYTF.

The gene calls are TRBV7-2 and TRBJ2-1; D is perhaps TRBD1 (6 bases). Trimming shortened V by 2 bases and J by 7 bases, and 15 bases separated the two germline ends. Germline values: CDR1 SGHTA, CDR2 FQGNSA. This CDR3 is 15 amino acids long. CDR3 sequence: CASSLTGLQSNEQFF. The CDR3 DNA reads as TGTGCCAGCAGCTTAACAGGGCTACAGAGTAATGAGCAGTTCTTC.

The chain links TRBV5-1 to TRBJ1-2; D is perhaps TRBD1 (6 bases). The CDR3 runs to 14 residues. The germline gives CDR1 SGHRS, CDR2 YFSETQ. Trimming removed 6 bases from V and 1 base from J, with 13 bases in between. The CDR3: CASKQGMGNYGYTF. CDR3 DNA sequence: TGCGCCAGCAAACAGGGAATGGGTAACTATGGCTACACCTTC.

This sequence joins TRBV9 and TRBJ2-1; TRBD2 matches at 11 bases. After removal of 3 bases from V and 5 bases from J, the junction contained 7 bases not matched to a gene. Germline V gene sequence: CDR1 SGDLS, CDR2 YYNGEE. The CDR3 is 16 residues long. The CDR3 loop reads CASSEELAGVDNEQFF. CDR3 sequence (DNA): TGTGCCAGCAGCGAAGAACTAGCGGGAGTCGACAATGAGCAGTTCTTC.

CDR3 protein: CASSLKGSGGEQYF. For the CDR3, the DNA is TGTGCCAGCAGCTTAAAGGGGTCAGGGGGTGAGCAGTACTTC. The chain is built from TRBV7-9 and TRBJ2-7; 7 positions match TRBD1. The CDR3 covers 14 residues. V dropped 2 bases and J dropped 7; count of bases not matched to a gene: 8. Per germline, CDR1 SEHNR and CDR2 FQNEAQ (reference sequence).

As to this clone: At one end the junction does not follow the germline gene, possibly because of a read error. The chain is built from TRBV14 and TRBJ2-5; 14 nucleotides line up with TRBD2. CDR1 and CDR2 (germline): SGHDN, FVKESK. This CDR3 has 16 amino acids. The CDR3 DNA reads as TGTGCCAGCAGCCAAACTTCTGGACTAGCGGGAGGCCCTCTGCACTTC. Amino acids: CASSQTSGLAGGPLHF. Looking up the rest from reference TRBV14 and TRBJ2-5 gives the full variable domain: EAGVTQFPSHSVIEKGQTVTLRCDPISGHDNLYWYRRVMGKEIKFLLHFVKESKQDESGMPNNRFLAERTGGTYSTLKVQPAELEDSGVYFCASSQTSGLAGGPLHFGPGTRLLVL.

This clone was seen just once. The sample has other DNA sequences that encode this CDR3 too. The chain is built from TRBV18 and TRBJ1-3; D not certain. Germline lookup yields CDR1 KGHSH and CDR2 LQKENI. V gave up 2 bases and J gave up 0 bases, with 2 bases separating them. The CDR3 spans 13 residues. CDR3 DNA: TGTGCCAGCTCACCAGACTCTGGAAACACCATATATTTT. Encoded protein: CASSPDSGNTIYF.

The gene calls are TRBV4-1 and TRBJ1-3; D gene ambiguous. The V and J ends lost 1 base and 6 bases respectively, with 13 bases between them. Germline V gives CDR1 MGHRA, CDR2 YSYEKL. CDR3 length: 15 amino acids. CDR3 coding DNA: TGCGCCAGCAGCCAAGTCGGAGGGTACGCAAACACCATATATTTT. Amino acids: CASSQVGGYANTIYF.

The gene calls are TRBV7-2 and TRBJ2-7; the match to TRBD1 covers 12 bases. Per the germline V gene, CDR1 is SGHTA and CDR2 is FQGNSA. The length of the CDR3 is 15 residues. V lost 4 bases to trimming and J lost 7 bases; unmatched junction nucleotides: 8. DNA of the CDR3: TGTGCCAGCAGCTATCCGGGACAGGGGGCCGGGGAGCAGTACTTC. Protein sequence: CASSYPGQGAGEQYF. The full variable domain, with the rest looked up from reference TRBV7-2 and TRBJ2-7, is GAGVSQSPSNKVTEKGKDVELRCDPISGHTALYWYRQSLGQGLEFLIYFQGNSAPDKSGLPSDRFSAERTGGSVSTLTIQRTQQEDSAVYLCASSYPGQGAGEQYFGPGTRLTVT.

V and J are TRBV4-1 and TRBJ2-5; no definite D call. Trimming removed 0 bases at V and 3 bases at J, with 8 bases between. Germline V CDR1 and CDR2: MGHRA, YSYEKL. CDR3 size: 14 residues. CDR3 DNA sequence: TGCGCCAGCAGCCAAGAGGGCAGAAAAGAGACCCAGTACTTC. It translates to CASSQEGRKETQYF.

The chain uses TRBV10-1 and TRBJ1-1, with a possible D match to TRBD1 (5 bases). The germline gives CDR1 WNHNN, CDR2 SYGVQD (reference sequence). Trimming took off 0 bases at V and 2 bases at J, with 7 bases between the two ends. The CDR3 spans 14 residues. CDR3 region: CASSESTVNTEAFF. CDR3 coding DNA: TGCGCCAGCAGTGAGTCGACAGTAAACACTGAAGCTTTCTTT.

This clone was detected only once. The J gene is TRBJ1-1, the V gene TRBV9; maybe TRBD1 (6 bases). Germline-derived CDR1 and CDR2 are SGDLS and YYNGEE. V was clipped by 4 bases and J by 0 bases, with 13 bases between them. The CDR3 is made up of 15 amino acids. CDR3 in DNA: TGTGCCAGCAGCCCAACCGGGACAATGAACACTGAAGCTTTCTTT. It specifies CASSPTGTMNTEAFF.

This clone was recorded only once. The chain is built from TRBV27 and TRBJ2-7; TRBD2 is a possible D gene (6 bases). Germline CDR1 MNHEY, CDR2 SMNVEV (reference sequence). The CDR3 spans 14 residues. The germline V and J ends were trimmed by 6 bases and 2 bases, with 14 bases remaining between them. The CDR3 region is CASRGVRGAYEQYF. CDR3 nucleotides: TGTGCCAGCAGGGGGGTTCGCGGGGCCTACGAGCAGTACTTC.

This chain joins TRBV6-5 and TRBJ2-5, with 10 bases identical to TRBD1. This CDR3 has 14 residues. The V gene end was trimmed by 5 bases and the J gene end by 5 bases; junction bases not matched to a gene: 5. The germline V gene has CDR1 MNHEY and CDR2 SVGAGI. The CDR3 DNA sequence: TGTGCCAGCAGTAAGACAGGGGGCCGGGAGACCCAGTACTTC. This gives the protein CASSKTGGRETQYF.

This chain links TRBV5-4 with TRBJ2-1; D remains unclear. The CDR3 length is 14 residues. The germline V and J ends were trimmed by 2 bases and 7 bases, with 13 bases remaining between them. Germline CDR1 SGHNT, CDR2 YYREEE (reference sequence). The CDR3 region has the DNA TGTGCCAGCAGCTTCAGTGAACTACTTAATGAGCAGTTCTTC. It encodes CASSFSELLNEQFF.

The chain combines TRBV28 with TRBJ1-2; 7 bases agree with TRBD1. V was pared by 10 bases and J by 7 bases, with 9 bases of the junction left unmatched. The CDR3 loop spans 12 amino acids. Germline V lookup: CDR1 MDHEN, CDR2 SYDVKM. The CDR3 DNA sequence: TGTGCCACCTCCAGACAGGGAGTTGGCTACACCTTC. Translation: CATSRQGVGYTF.

The chain links TRBV10-3 to TRBJ1-6, with 7 nucleotides matching TRBD1. The V and J ends lost 0 bases and 7 bases, in that order; junction bases with no gene match: 3. The germline gives CDR1 ENHRY, CDR2 SYGVKD. The CDR3 runs to 15 residues. The CDR3 spells CAISESIGGNSPLHF. CDR3 nucleotides: TGTGCCATCAGTGAGTCGATAGGGGGCAATTCACCCCTCCACTTT.

The chain recombines TRBV30 with TRBJ2-3; TRBD2 aligns across 14 bases. The CDR3 is 16 residues long. J gave up 6 bases and V 2 bases, and 7 bases lay outside the gene matches. Germline loops: CDR1 GTSNPN, CDR2 SVGIG (reference sequence). The CDR3 region has the DNA TGTGCCTGGAGTACGGGGACTAGCGGGAGTCGGGATACGCAGTATTTT. It encodes CAWSTGTSGSRDTQYF.

The V call is TRBV19, the J call TRBJ2-1, with D possibly TRBD1 on 6 matching bases. The CDR3 covers 14 residues. V was clipped by 4 bases and J by 8 bases, with 15 bases between them. The germline V gene encodes CDR1 LNHDA and CDR2 SQIVND (reference sequence). For the CDR3, the DNA is TGTGCCAGTAGTACCCCGGACAGTTACGATGAGCAGTTCTTC. Protein: CASSTPDSYDEQFF. The full variable domain, completed using reference TRBV19 and TRBJ2-1, is DGGITQSPKYLFRKEGQNVTLSCEQNLNHDAMYWYRQDPGQGLRLIYYSQIVNDFQKGDIAEGYSVSREKKESFPLTVTSAQKNPTAFYLCASSTPDSYDEQFFGPGTRLTVL.